These 30 T cell receptor beta chains share one sample of origin, sequenced in a study of blood T cell repertoires in COVID-19. Method: immunoSEQ multiplex PCR; TCRdb's copy keeps in-frame clones and lacks some. The top ten clones hold 1.5% to 1.7% of a sample with about 180,000 clones, 65% to 90% of them seen once. Sequenced material: peripheral blood. The source of these receptors is a human donor in a cohort sampled during active COVID-19.

The rearrangement uses TRBV24-1 and TRBJ1-5, with 8 bases lining up with TRBD1. CDR1 and CDR2 from the germline V gene are KGHDR and SFDVKD. There are 17 residues in the CDR3. With V trimmed by 3 bases and J by 3 bases, 9 bases remained unmatched. The CDR3 nucleotides read TGTGCCACCAGTGATCCTCGGACAGGGATCCCCAATCAGCCCCAGCATTTT. This sequence encodes CATSDPRTGIPNQPQHF.

The V gene is TRBV3-1 (or the pseudogene TRBV3-2), the J gene TRBJ1-1; 9 nucleotides line up with TRBD1. The V and J ends lost 0 bases and 6 bases, in that order; junction bases with no gene match: 5. CDR1 and CDR2 (germline): LGHDT, YNNKEL (reference sequence). The CDR3 covers 15 residues. The CDR3 loop reads CASSQEATGGSEAFF. The CDR3 bases are TGTGCCAGCAGCCAAGAGGCCACAGGGGGCTCTGAAGCTTTCTTT.

V usage is TRBV27 and J usage is TRBJ2-1, with D hard to call. The CDR3 is 14 residues long. Germline V lookup: CDR1 MNHEY, CDR2 SMNVEV (reference sequence). Trimming took off 5 bases at V and 2 bases at J, with 10 bases between the two ends. This chain's CDR3 is CASSPLGPYNEQFF. Here the CDR3 DNA reads TGTGCCAGCAGTCCCCTAGGCCCCTACAATGAGCAGTTCTTC.

This clone was seen only once. V and J are TRBV5-6 and TRBJ2-7; TRBD2 might be the D (6 bases). V was shortened by 2 bases and J by 2 bases, with 14 bases between the two germline ends. There are 15 residues in the CDR3. From germline, CDR1 is SGHDT and CDR2 YYEEEE. CDR3 sequence reads: CASSLSGGRAYEQYF. CDR3 nucleotides: TGTGCCAGCAGCTTATCCGGGGGAAGGGCCTACGAGCAGTACTTC.

The V and J genes are TRBV4-1 and TRBJ2-7; 10 bases are shared with TRBD2. Germline V gene sequence: CDR1 MGHRA, CDR2 YSYEKL. V lost 0 bases to trimming and J lost 2 bases; unmatched junction nucleotides: 1. The CDR3 loop spans 15 amino acids. The CDR3 nucleotides are TGCGCCAGCAGCCAAGATCTAGCGGGGGCCTACGAGCAGTACTTC. Translating it yields CASSQDLAGAYEQYF.

In DNA, the CDR3 is TGTGCCAGCAGCTACTTCGGGGCAGATACGCAGTATTTT. Protein sequence: CASSYFGADTQYF. The V call is TRBV7-8, the J call TRBJ2-3, with D perhaps matching TRBD2 (5 bases). The V end lost 4 bases, the J end lost 4 bases, and 9 bases lay between the germline ends. The CDR3 covers 13 residues. The V gene's germline CDR1 is SGHVS and CDR2 FQNEAQ.

This clone occurred once. This chain joins TRBV5-1 and TRBJ1-1; TRBD1 is a possible D gene (5 bases). Trimming took 0 bases from V and 0 from J, leaving 12 bases between them. CDR3 size: 16 residues. CDR1 and CDR2 (germline): SGHRS, YFSETQ. CDR3 sequence (DNA): TGCGCCAGCAGCTTGGGGCGACAGCCTATGAACACTGAAGCTTTCTTT. The encoded protein is CASSLGRQPMNTEAFF. Full variable domain (rest looked up from reference TRBV5-1 and TRBJ1-1): KAGVTQTPRYLIKTRGQQVTLSCSPISGHRSVSWYQQTPGQGLQFLFEYFSETQRNKGNFPGRFSGRQFSNSRSEMNVSTLELGDSALYLCASSLGRQPMNTEAFFGQGTRLTVV.

The gene calls are TRBV7-8 and TRBJ2-5; 15 bases fit TRBD2. The CDR3 consists of 16 residues. V was clipped by 5 bases and J by 6 bases; unmatched bases: 7. CDR1 and CDR2 from the germline V gene are SGHVS and FQNEAQ. CDR3 sequence reads: CASSPTGLAGGQTQYF. CDR3 DNA: TGTGCCAGCAGCCCCACGGGACTAGCGGGGGGCCAGACCCAGTACTTC.

This chain joins TRBV7-2 and TRBJ2-2, with a weak D call TRBD1 (6 bases). This CDR3 region has 14 residues. Germline CDR1 and CDR2: SGHTA and FQGNSA. The V gene lost 5 bases and the J gene lost 1 base, with 8 bases spanning the gap. DNA for the CDR3: TGTGCCAGCAGCAGGGGACAGAACACCGGGGAGCTGTTTTTT. It translates to CASSRGQNTGELFF.

J is TRBJ2-5 and V is TRBV7-6; a possible D gene is TRBD2 (6 bases). V dropped 2 bases and J dropped 2 bases, with 15 bases sitting between them. This CDR3 region has 16 residues. The V gene's germline CDR1 is SGHVS and CDR2 FNYEAQ. The CDR3 DNA is TGTGCCAGCAGCTTACCCCTACTAGGAGGGCAAGAGACCCAGTACTTC. Encoded protein: CASSLPLLGGQETQYF.

This clone was seen only once. The CDR3 DNA reads as TGTGCCAGCAGAGACCCTAGCGGCAGTTCCTACGAGCAGTACTTC. It codes for CASRDPSGSSYEQYF. The V and J genes are TRBV6-5 and TRBJ2-7; 7 positions match TRBD2. The CDR3 runs 15 residues. The V gene's germline CDR1 is MNHEY and CDR2 SVGAGI. V lost 6 bases and J lost 1; bases outside the gene matches: 9.

The chain recombines TRBV6-5 with TRBJ2-7; 11 nucleotides agree with TRBD2. V lost 7 bases to trimming and J lost 0 bases; unmatched junction nucleotides: 5. The CDR3 extends over 15 amino acids. Germline V gene sequence: CDR1 MNHEY, CDR2 SVGAGI. As DNA, the CDR3 is TGTGCCAGCACCAGGGGGACTAGCGGCTCCTACGAGCAGTACTTC. Protein: CASTRGTSGSYEQYF.

This clone was observed once. The chain recombines TRBV7-3 with TRBJ2-7, with 8 positions matching TRBD2. The trim removed 2 bases at V and 0 bases at J, leaving 3 bases unmatched. The CDR3 sequence is 15 residues long. Germline assignment: CDR1 SGHTA and CDR2 FQGTGA. The CDR3 loop reads CASSLAGGDSYEQYF. The DNA of the CDR3 is TGTGCCAGCAGCTTAGCGGGGGGCGACTCCTACGAGCAGTACTTC.

V gene TRBV19 combines with J gene TRBJ1-1, with D perhaps matching TRBD1 (6 bases). The V end was cut by 1 base, the J end by 3 bases, with 12 bases between. There are 15 residues in the CDR3. Germline values: CDR1 LNHDA, CDR2 SQIVND (reference sequence). In DNA, the CDR3 is TGTGCCAGTAGTATAGCCGGGGGGCGTCACACTGAAGCTTTCTTT. This codes for CASSIAGGRHTEAFF.

The V and J genes are TRBV3-1 (or the pseudogene TRBV3-2) and TRBJ2-5, with 7 bases matching TRBD2. Germline assignment: CDR1 LGHDT and CDR2 YNNKEL (reference sequence). The junction had 7 bases not matched to a gene; V was cut back by 0 bases and J by 0 bases. The CDR3 is made up of 17 amino acids. CDR3 protein: CASSQDRLAVNQETQYF. In DNA form, the CDR3 reads TGTGCCAGCAGCCAAGATCGGCTAGCGGTTAACCAAGAGACCCAGTACTTC.

The J gene is TRBJ2-7, the V gene TRBV28; 12 nucleotides agree with TRBD1. CDR1 MDHEN and CDR2 SYDVKM come from the germline V gene. The CDR3 length is 16 residues. Germline trimming cut 6 bases from V and 5 bases from J; bases unmatched to any gene: 11. CDR3 in DNA: TGTGCCAGCAGCTCGCCGGGACAGGGGGCGATGGACGAGCAGTACTTC. Translating gives CASSSPGQGAMDEQYF.

The chain is built from TRBV11-2 and TRBJ2-7; 9 positions match TRBD2. This CDR3 has 15 residues. The germline V gene encodes CDR1 SGHAT and CDR2 FQNNGV. After removal of 5 bases from V and 2 bases from J, the junction contained 7 bases not matched to a gene. The CDR3 coding sequence is TGTGCCAGCAGCCCACTAGCGGGCAATGCCTACGAGCAGTACTTC. Residues: CASSPLAGNAYEQYF.

The J gene is TRBJ2-2, the V gene TRBV3-1 (or the pseudogene TRBV3-2); D is perhaps TRBD2 (5 bases). The V gene's germline CDR1 is LGHDT and CDR2 YNNKEL (reference sequence). CDR3 length equals 16 residues. Trimming took off 6 bases at V and 1 base at J, with 15 bases between the two ends. CDR3 region: CASRHNGLRNTGELFF. CDR3 sequence (DNA): TGTGCCAGCAGGCATAATGGACTCCGGAACACCGGGGAGCTGTTTTTT.

This clone appeared a single time. The genes are TRBV7-9 and TRBJ2-7; possibly TRBD2 for D (6 bases). Trimming pared 1 base from V and 3 bases from J, leaving 7 bases between. This CDR3 comprises 13 residues. Germline V lookup: CDR1 SEHNR, CDR2 FQNEAQ (reference sequence). Here the CDR3 DNA reads TGTGCCAGCAGCTTAGGGAGGGGCTACGAGCAGTACTTC. This translates into CASSLGRGYEQYF.

This chain uses TRBV29-1 with TRBJ2-1, with D unresolved. Per the germline V gene, CDR1 is SQVTM and CDR2 is ANQGSEA. CDR3 length equals 13 residues. With 1 base removed from V and 0 bases from J, the gap between germline ends came to 4 bases. CDR3 nucleotides: TGCAGCGTTGAAGCGAGCTCCTACAATGAGCAGTTCTTC. Protein product: CSVEASSYNEQFF.

The V gene is TRBV5-4, the J gene TRBJ2-7, with D possibly matching TRBD1 (5 bases). Germline values: CDR1 SGHNT, CDR2 YYREEE (reference sequence). This CDR3 is built from 14 residues. Trimming took off 0 bases at V and 6 bases at J, with 13 bases between the two ends. CDR3 residues: CASSLGQSLAEQYF. The DNA for the CDR3 is TGTGCCAGCAGCTTGGGACAGTCGTTGGCCGAGCAGTACTTC.

The rearrangement links TRBV5-4 to TRBJ1-1; TRBD1 aligns across 7 bases. V was clipped by 2 bases and J by 3 bases; unmatched bases: 4. Looked up from germline, CDR1 is SGHNT and CDR2 is YYREEE (reference sequence). The CDR3 spans 14 residues. DNA for the CDR3: TGTGCCAGCAGCTTACAGGGGAGGTACACTGAAGCTTTCTTT. Its protein product is CASSLQGRYTEAFF.

The chain is built from TRBV9 and TRBJ2-2; D is unclear. Trimming cost V 3 bases and J 6 bases, with 12 bases left between them. CDR1 is SGDLS and CDR2 is YYNGEE in the germline V gene. The CDR3 loop spans 14 amino acids. The CDR3 loop is CASSAPGDAGELFF. The CDR3 nucleotides read TGTGCCAGCAGCGCCCCCGGTGATGCCGGGGAGCTGTTTTTT.

The genes are TRBV21-1 and TRBJ2-7; the table names TRBD2, a call not compared with the DNA. TRBV21-1 is noted as a pseudogene. The CDR3 is 13 amino acids. The DNA for the CDR3 is TGTGCCAGCAGCAAACCCGAGTCCTACGAGCAGTACTTC. It yields the protein CASSKPESYEQYF.

The chain recombines TRBV6-2 or TRBV6-3 with TRBJ2-7; perhaps TRBD2 as D (5 bases). The CDR3 loop spans 14 amino acids. The V and J ends lost 6 bases and 7 bases respectively, with 19 bases between them. The germline gives CDR1 MNHEY, CDR2 SVGEGT. The CDR3 nucleotides read TGTGCCAGCAGCCGCTCTCCCCGGGGTGGGGAGCAGTACTTC. Its translation is CASSRSPRGGEQYF.

The chain combines TRBV11-2 with TRBJ2-5; the match to TRBD2 covers 12 bases. CDR3 length: 15 residues. V was pared by 3 bases and J by 2 bases, with 1 base of the junction left unmatched. From germline, CDR1 is SGHAT and CDR2 FQNNGV. The DNA of the CDR3 is TGTGCCAGCAGCTTCCTAGCGGGGGGGCAAGAGACCCAGTACTTC. Its translation is CASSFLAGGQETQYF.

This CDR3 is CASSPGTGIYEQYF. CDR3 nucleotide sequence: TGTGCCAGCAGCCCCGGGACAGGGATCTACGAGCAGTACTTC. The chain has TRBV11-2 and TRBJ2-7; TRBD1 matches 9 bases. The ends lost 5 bases at V and 3 bases at J; junction bases unmatched: 5. CDR3 length: 14 amino acids. From germline, CDR1 is SGHAT and CDR2 FQNNGV.

With respect to this clone: This sample includes further DNA sequences coding for the same CDR3. This chain joins TRBV28 and TRBJ1-1; TRBD1 agrees at 7 bases. V lost 4 bases and J lost 8; bases outside the gene matches: 1. The CDR3 covers 11 residues. The germline V gene has CDR1 MDHEN and CDR2 SYDVKM. This chain's CDR3 is CASSSDREAFF. The CDR3 nucleotides are TGTGCCAGCAGTTCGGACAGGGAAGCTTTCTTT.

This clone was picked up a small number of times. The chain has TRBV6-5 and TRBJ1-2; perhaps TRBD1 as D (5 bases). This CDR3 contains 13 residues. CDR1 MNHEY and CDR2 SVGAGI come from the germline V gene. Trimming took 6 bases from V and 8 from J, leaving 16 bases between them. The CDR3 DNA follows: TGTGCCAGCAGCTACGCCGCAGGGAAGGGCTACACCTTC. Amino acid sequence: CASSYAAGKGYTF.

The chain links TRBV7-9 to TRBJ1-3; 8 bases map to TRBD1. In germline, CDR1 is SEHNR, CDR2 FQNEAQ (reference sequence). Losses at the gene ends were 5 bases for V and 5 bases for J; bases not matched to a gene: 8. The CDR3 is 15 residues long. This chain's CDR3 is CASSPRGRERNTIYF. The DNA for the CDR3 is TGTGCCAGCAGCCCCAGGGGGCGGGAGAGAAACACCATATATTTT.